What follows are 27 T cell receptor beta chains derived from one specimen sequenced in a study of molecular identifiers for immune sequencing clone quantification. Using its own MiXCR run on the PCR reads, TCRdb lists one record per CDR3 protein. The sample lists a few hundred thousand distinct CDR3 sequences; less than 30% were seen once. The sequencing sample was made of naive CD8+ T cells from blood, with Jurkat cell RNA spiked in. Subset: FACS-sorted CD8+CD4-CCR7+CD45RA+ naive T cells. The receptors shown here come from a human donor in good health. Some libraries in this study had Jurkat cell RNA spiked in.

This chain connects TRBV14 to TRBJ2-1, with 7 bases fitting TRBD2. Germline values: CDR1 SGHDN, CDR2 FVKESK. The junction had 9 bases not matched to a gene; V was cut back by 1 base and J by 9 bases. The CDR3 is 15 amino acids. CDR3 region: CASSQGLSSGGEQFF. CDR3 DNA: TGTGCCAGCAGCCAAGGATTGTCTTCGGGAGGTGAGCAGTTCTTC.

As regards this clonotype: A far larger clone is one base from this, pointing to a likely read error. V is TRBV11-2 and J is TRBJ1-1, with D unresolved. V was trimmed by 1 base and J by 3 bases, leaving 6 bases between them. CDR1 is SGHAT, CDR2 FQNNGV, per germline. CDR3 length: 13 residues. The CDR3 coding sequence is TGTGCCAGCAGCTTAGCCCGGGACACTGAAGCTTTCTTT. Residues: CASSLARDTEAFF.

This clonotype was detected ten times or more. The CDR3 sequence: CASKPGQGAYEQYF. The DNA for the CDR3 is TGTGCCAGTAAACCGGGACAGGGGGCCTACGAGCAGTACTTC. The chain employs TRBV6-5 and TRBJ2-7; 11 nucleotides match TRBD1. The germline gives CDR1 MNHEY, CDR2 SVGAGI. The CDR3 runs 14 residues. Trimming at V came to 9 bases and at J to 2 bases, leaving 6 bases not matched to a gene.

This chain links TRBV7-2 with TRBJ2-7; 10 bases agree with TRBD2. Germline V CDR1 and CDR2: SGHTA, FQGNSA. The CDR3 consists of 16 residues. The trim removed 2 bases at V and 5 bases at J, leaving 9 bases unmatched. The CDR3: CASSLMSYGLADEQYF. CDR3 coding DNA: TGTGCCAGCAGCTTAATGTCTTACGGACTAGCGGACGAGCAGTACTTC.

V gene TRBV27 combines with J gene TRBJ1-5; no clear D. Per germline, CDR1 MNHEY and CDR2 SMNVEV (reference sequence). This CDR3 comprises 13 residues. V shed 6 bases and J shed 6 bases, with 12 bases lying between them. The CDR3 bases are TGTGCCAGCAGCTGGGTCTATGGTCAGCCCCAGCATTTT. Translating it yields CASSWVYGQPQHF.

CDR3 sequence: CASSGGADCYGYTF. For the CDR3, the DNA is TGTGCCAGCAGCGGGGGGGCAGACTGCTATGGCTACACCTTC. The rearrangement links TRBV3-1 to TRBJ1-2; D may be TRBD1 (6 bases). Trimming pared 5 bases from V and 4 bases from J, leaving 14 bases between. The CDR3 totals 14 residues. Germline assignment: CDR1 LGHDT and CDR2 YNNKEL (reference sequence).

This clonotype was recorded many times. The rearrangement links TRBV20-1 to TRBJ2-7; D may correspond to TRBD1 or TRBD2 (5 bases each). Trimming took 0 bases from V and 4 from J, leaving 19 bases between them. The CDR3 extends over 16 amino acids. The germline CDR1 and CDR2 sequences are DFQATT and SNEGSKA (reference sequence). The DNA for the CDR3 is TGCAGTGCTAGAGATCGACGAGGGGCTTTAACGTACGAGCAGTACTTC. Protein product: CSARDRRGALTYEQYF.

This clonotype was picked up many times. The chain carries TRBV28 and TRBJ1-5; weak D call: TRBD1 (6 bases). Germline CDR1 reads MDHEN; CDR2 reads SYDVKM. The V end lost 6 bases, the J end lost 1 base, and 19 bases lay between the germline ends. The CDR3 length is 17 residues. CDR3 loop: CASRDPTGSVSNQPQHF. DNA of the CDR3: TGTGCCAGCAGAGACCCCACAGGGTCGGTCAGCAATCAGCCCCAGCATTTT.

In its sample, this clonotype was seen many times. The chain is built from TRBV5-4 and TRBJ2-7, with 11 bases matching TRBD2. The trim removed 3 bases at V and 3 bases at J, leaving 5 bases unmatched. Germline assignment: CDR1 SGHNT and CDR2 YYREEE (reference sequence). CDR3 size: 15 residues. Here the CDR3 reads CASSSLTSGIYEQYF. DNA of the CDR3: TGTGCCAGCAGCTCGTTGACTAGCGGGATCTACGAGCAGTACTTC.

V gene TRBV19 combines with J gene TRBJ2-7; the D gene is possibly TRBD1 (5 bases). Germline V gene lookup returns CDR1 LNHDA and CDR2 SQIVND (reference sequence). CDR3 length equals 14 residues. V gave up 3 bases and J gave up 2 bases, with 11 bases separating them. CDR3 sequence (DNA): TGTGCCAGTAGTATCGGTCTGGGGCCCTACGAGCAGTACTTC. It is translated as CASSIGLGPYEQYF.

This clonotype was seen a handful of times. The CDR3 here is CASSFTGAAGYTF. For the CDR3, the DNA is TGTGCCAGCAGTTTTACGGGAGCCGCTGGCTACACCTTC. V is TRBV12-3 or TRBV12-4 and J is TRBJ1-2; D remains unclear. This CDR3 comprises 13 residues. The germline V and J ends were trimmed by 3 bases and 7 bases, with 12 bases remaining between them.

Many counts were recorded for this clonotype. The rearrangement links TRBV2 to TRBJ1-1; weak D call: TRBD1 (6 bases). The V gene's germline CDR1 is SNHLY and CDR2 FYNNEI. V was trimmed by 6 bases and J by 1 base, leaving 15 bases between them. This CDR3 is built from 15 residues. CDR3 sequence (DNA): TGTGCCAGCAGGGACTGGGGGGCTGAGAACACTGAAGCTTTCTTT. Amino acids: CASRDWGAENTEAFF.

As for this clonotype: Being one base from a much bigger clone, this may be a read error. The chain joins TRBV28 to TRBJ1-5; TRBD1 aligns across 10 bases. The CDR3 contains 15 residues. CDR1 is MDHEN, CDR2 SYDVKM, per germline. V gave up 6 bases and J gave up 4 bases; unmatched junction bases: 6. The CDR3 region has the DNA TGTGCCAGCAGCGAACGGACAGGGGGGAATCAGCCCCAGCATTTT. Its translation: CASSERTGGNQPQHF.

In regard to this clonotype: A much larger clone is a single base away; this may be a read error. This rearrangement joins TRBV30 to TRBJ2-1; TRBD1 is a possible D gene (7 bases). The CDR3 is made up of 16 amino acids. CDR1 GTSNPN and CDR2 SVGIG come from the germline V gene (reference sequence). The CDR3 sequence: CAWSGGDSHSYNERFF. CDR3 DNA sequence: TGTGCCTGGAGTGGGGGGGACAGTCACTCCTACAATGAGCGGTTCTTC.

Concerning this clonotype: With a much larger clone just one base away, this may be a read error. The chain's CDR3 is CASTYGGQPQVGANALTF. The CDR3 coding sequence is TGTGCCAGCACTTACGGCGGCCAGCCCCAAGTCGGGGCCAACGCCCTGACTTTC. V and J are TRBV12-3 or TRBV12-4 and TRBJ2-6; D tentatively fits TRBD1 or TRBD2 (5 bases each). The CDR3 totals 18 residues.

The chain joins TRBV12-3 or TRBV12-4 to TRBJ1-2; D gene unclear. V was pared by 7 bases and J by 8 bases, with 20 bases between. The CDR3 loop spans 14 amino acids. CDR3 loop: CASTPLMGSGGYTF. CDR3 bases: TGTGCCAGCACTCCTTTGATGGGTAGCGGCGGCTACACCTTC.

The rearrangement links TRBV27 to TRBJ2-3, with TRBD2 as a possible D gene (5 bases). Trimming cost V 8 bases and J 2 bases, with 11 bases left between them. The CDR3 covers 13 residues. Germline CDR1 reads MNHEY; CDR2 reads SMNVEV (reference sequence). CDR3 protein: CASGSLNTDTQYF. The DNA for the CDR3 is TGTGCCAGCGGGAGTCTCAACACAGATACGCAGTATTTT.

The chain couples TRBV6-2 or TRBV6-3 to TRBJ1-5; D might be TRBD1 (6 bases). Germline-derived CDR1 and CDR2 are MNHEY and SVGEGT. V shed 2 bases and J shed 0 bases, with 26 bases lying between them. The CDR3 runs to 21 residues. CDR3 nucleotides: TGTGCCAGCAGTTACGGGCAGGGGCATCCGAAGATCCCCTATAGCAATCAGCCCCAGCATTTT. This encodes CASSYGQGHPKIPYSNQPQHF.

This clonotype was detected ten times or more. The chain joins TRBV20-1 to TRBJ2-3; either TRBD1 or TRBD2 may supply D (5 bases each). Germline V gene lookup returns CDR1 DFQATT and CDR2 SNEGSKA (reference sequence). The CDR3 is made up of 13 amino acids. Trimming removed 8 bases from V and 0 bases from J, with 12 bases in between. As DNA, the CDR3 is TGCAGTCCCCGGGACGCGAGCACAGATACGCAGTATTTT. It yields the protein CSPRDASTDTQYF.

The sample holds many counts of this clonotype. The chain has TRBV9 and TRBJ2-2; D gene unclear. This CDR3 comprises 13 residues. The germline CDR1 and CDR2 sequences are SGDLS and YYNGEE. The V end lost 3 bases, the J end lost 2 bases, and 5 bases lay between the germline ends. CDR3 DNA: TGTGCCAGCAGCGCTCTAAACACCGGGGAGCTGTTTTTT. It specifies CASSALNTGELFF.

This clonotype has a handful of counts. V usage is TRBV7-9 and J usage is TRBJ2-7; 8 bases are shared with TRBD1. Germline V CDR1 and CDR2: SEHNR, FQNEAQ (reference sequence). CDR3 size: 15 residues. Trimming cost V 4 bases and J 2 bases; bases outside gene matches: 7. In DNA, the CDR3 is TGTGCCAGCAGCTCAGGACAGGGCTTTACCTACGAGCAGTACTTC. Its translation is CASSSGQGFTYEQYF.

This clonotype was detected only a few times. This sequence joins TRBV11-2 and TRBJ2-3; D ambiguous. The V gene's germline CDR1 is SGHAT and CDR2 FQNNGV. The CDR3 is 16 amino acids. Trimming took off 4 bases at V and 2 bases at J, with 16 bases between the two ends. The CDR3 region is CASSSVWVRSTDTQYF. CDR3 coding DNA: TGTGCCAGCAGCTCAGTTTGGGTGCGCTCCACAGATACGCAGTATTTT.

This clonotype was seen repeatedly, ten times or more. The J gene is TRBJ2-1, the V gene TRBV4-1; D not resolved. The CDR3 spans 13 residues. V was trimmed by 0 bases and J by 8 bases, leaving 8 bases between them. Looked up from germline, CDR1 is MGHRA and CDR2 is YSYEKL. For the CDR3, the DNA is TGCGCCAGCAGCCAAGAGGTAGTAGATGAGCAGTTCTTC. Amino acids: CASSQEVVDEQFF.

The chain uses TRBV30 and TRBJ2-7; D remains unclear. Trimming left V 1 base short and J 6 bases short, with 13 bases between. The CDR3 extends over 13 amino acids. Germline V CDR1 and CDR2: GTSNPN, SVGIG (reference sequence). CDR3 region: CAWSEPGAREQYF. The CDR3 bases are TGTGCCTGGAGTGAACCGGGTGCCCGCGAGCAGTACTTC. The variable domain in full, with the rest retrieved from reference TRBV30 and TRBJ2-7, is SQTIHQWPATLVQPVGSPLSLECTVEGTSNPNLYWYRQAAGRGLQLLFYSVGIGQISSEVPQNLSASRPQDRQFILSSKKLLLSDSGFYLCAWSEPGAREQYFGPGTRLTVT.

This clonotype was observed many times. The chain is built from TRBV29-1 and TRBJ2-5; D possibly corresponds to TRBD1 (6 bases). Looked up from germline, CDR1 is SQVTM and CDR2 is ANQGSEA. Trimming left V 4 bases short and J 1 base short, with 13 bases between. This CDR3 has 14 amino acids. CDR3 protein: CSVVWTEFQETQYF. CDR3 bases: TGCAGCGTTGTTTGGACAGAGTTCCAAGAGACCCAGTACTTC.

The chain employs TRBV25-1 and TRBJ1-5; weak D call: TRBD1 (5 bases). Germline V CDR1 and CDR2: MGHDK, SYGVNS. Deletions cut 11 bases from V and 4 bases from J, with 18 bases between. CDR3 length: 14 amino acids. CDR3 in DNA: TGTGCCCGCGTACCGGGACCAGAGAATCAGCCCCAGCATTTT. Translating gives CARVPGPENQPQHF.

Note on this clonotype: It may be a read error: a sequence one base away is much more abundant. This chain links TRBV5-4 with TRBJ2-7; 8 nucleotides agree with TRBD2. The CDR3 contains 16 residues. V shed 4 bases and J 2 bases; nucleotides not matched to a gene: 11. Germline V CDR1 and CDR2: SGHNT, YYREEE (reference sequence). CDR3 DNA: TGTGCCAGCAGCGCCGCCTCCGCGGGAGGCACCTACGAGCAGTACTTC. Translating gives CASSAASAGGTYEQYF.